This paragraph reports one T cell receptor (beta chain). There are many counts of this clonotype. It lacks a known antigen. Base qualities are not recorded, but no much larger clone differs from it by a single base. Instrument on record: Illumina HiSeq 2500. Quantitative 5'-RACE with molecular barcodes was the method used to prepare the TCR beta libraries. The original methods were these. A new computational method, built on a probabilistic model of VDJ rearrangement, was used to identify disease-linked TCR variants. Using fastp trimming at Q25 and MiXCR clonotype assembly, TCRdb reanalyzed the public sequencing data and kept in-frame beta chains. Every distinct CDR3 protein forms one entry, paired with its most common genes and DNA. V and J calls and clone size were set by TCRdb, not the authors. This sample is represented by more than 150,000 distinct CDR3 sequences; around 13% of them were singletons. Approximately 15% of the sample rests with the top ten.

The germline V gene (reference sequence) sets CDR1 to DFQATT and CDR2 to SNEGSKA. The CDR3 contains 14 residues, cysteine and phenylalanine counted. The DNA shown is the 42-base CDR3, in frame from base 1. Between the V and J ends, shortened by 5 bases and 3 bases respectively, the junction contains 17 bases. These data come from a study of CD8 T cells in ankylosing spondylitis (dated by TCRdb to the late 2010s). About the full investigation: T cell receptor beta repertoires were profiled in healthy donors and ankylosing spondylitis patients so that disease-linked TCR variants could be found. In total, the full study cohort was made up of 85 to 140 healthy donors and 25 to 30 ankylosing spondylitis patients. Samples of peripheral blood were taken, and for ankylosing spondylitis patients, synovial fluid was collected as well. What the research found in general, with its limitations: A TCR beta motif of about 8 highly homologous amino acid variants appeared characteristic of blood from ankylosing spondylitis patients. Some TCR beta motif variants had previously been reported in synovial fluid and blood of reactive arthritis patients, which suggested common disease-initiation mechanisms. In peripheral blood, the disease-linked clones were found at relatively low frequencies and had a CD8+ phenotype. According to the report, matched synovial fluid samples from ankylosing spondylitis patients were significantly enriched for the disease-linked clones.

This sequence originates from a male donor with ankylosing spondylitis or in good health (not recorded which). The sequence is built from TRBV20-1 and TRBJ2-7; TRBD2 is perhaps the D gene, given 7 matching bases. Specimen: blood, either unsorted or a sorted T cell fraction (not recorded which). The CDR3 here reads CSAGGRGVLYEQYF. At the DNA level, the sequence is TGCAGTGCTGGGGGCCGGGGGGTTCTCTACGAGCAGTACTTC.